This T cell receptor (beta chain) was found in a study of cytotoxic CD8 clonotypes in ibrutinib-treated CLL. Cryopreserved PBMCs were the source of roughly 2 micrograms of genomic DNA, which went to TCR beta libraries. A 1 in 200,000 to 1 in 1 million T cell depth was the sequencing target. Libraries were prepared by immunoSEQ multiplex PCR; TCRdb keeps only in-frame clonotypes and omits some of them. This sample has fewer than 300,000 clones, with more than 70% found just once. In regard to this clone: The antigen is undetermined.

Study-wide results and caveats: Clonality (at baseline) was higher than in age-matched healthy donors and tracked circulating CD8+ T-cell counts. Contraction or stability on treatment characterized the public clonotypes, which were uncommon.

This receptor was identified in a human donor with chronic lymphocytic leukemia. The source was PBMCs, collected at disease progression, from a patient treated with ibrutinib.

In nucleotides, the CDR3 is TGTGCCAGCAGCCCCGGACAGGGGAGGAAAGAGACCCAGTACTTC. It encodes CASSPGQGRKETQYF. V is TRBV7-6 and J is TRBJ2-5; 9 nucleotides line up with TRBD1. Germline CDR1 is SGHVS and CDR2 is FNYEAQ. The CDR3 has 15 amino acids. The trim removed 5 bases at V and 3 bases at J, leaving 7 bases unmatched.